The following is a T cell receptor (beta chain) sequence with its context. The antigen it binds to is not known. The sample holds no much larger clone one base away, and base qualities are not on file. The sample comes from a study of shared clonotypes between healthy human individuals (dated by TCRdb to the early 2020s). About the investigation overall: The cohort included three men and a couple of women between 18 and 49 years of age. Per donor, three plates each were used for CD4 naive and CD4 memory, two for CD8 naive, and one for CD8 memory. Blood TCR repertoires of about 5 healthy adults were deeply sequenced to estimate repertoire size and the extent of clonotype sharing between individuals. To increase sequencing depth and limit assay-specific biases, TCR repertoire library preparation and sequencing were carried out by different laboratories using diverse techniques. Leukapheresis yielded between about 0.94 and 8.9 billion PBMCs per donor.

Using the deep immunoSEQ assay, TCR CDR3 regions were amplified from genomic DNA by multiplex PCR. Genomic DNA extracted from each cell subset was distributed evenly over all wells of several immunoSEQ 96-well plates, and each plate served as one replicate. For sorted subsets, around 200 ng genomic DNA, equal to 30,000 or so T cell genomes, was loaded into each replicate PCR. Purified libraries were quantified with a Qubit 3.0 fluorometer, sized on a Bioanalyzer 2100, and re-quantified with the KAPA Library Quantification kit. Every immunoSEQ 96-well plate was sequenced on a separate single-read 150-cycle Illumina NextSeq 550 flow cell. The authors' analysis ran thus. The immunoSEQ output contained only junctional sequences without quality scores, so filtering could not match that applied to full-length reads. Sequences were annotated with PyIR, a Python wrapper for IgBLAST v1.9, using IMGT germline references to assign V/J genes and CDR3. Reads were removed for weak V/J assignments (E-value above 1e-6), missing CDR3, stop codons, out-of-frame junctions, or ambiguous translated residues. V3J clonotypes were defined as sequences sharing the same inferred V gene, J gene, and CDR3 amino acid sequence. Percentage overlap between repertoires was computed as shared unique clonotypes divided by the size of the smaller repertoire. Richness of each repertoire was evaluated using RTK rarefaction, the Chao1 estimator, and Recon v2.1 estimates of unobserved clonotypes. OLGA was used to compute generation probabilities for all TCRbeta clonotypes that the gDNA method yielded from a handful of donors. In its TCRdb copy, this immuneACCESS table keeps in-frame sequences only and misses some clones. Where compared with another copy, unresolved V genes explain less than half of these, and the others have no known cause. The DNA gave D and trimming, while V, J and clone size come from that table. This sample has under 700,000 clones in its table, and 95% of those were observed once. The ten largest clones take up 0.11% of the sample.

Findings and caveats that apply to the study as a whole: Pairwise subsampling led to the expectation that sequencing depth would affect the degree of clonotype sharing among donors. Sampling was restricted to blood, and TCR repertoires in tissues likely differ from the TCR repertoires found in blood. Across several donors, approximately 4.6% of naive CD4, approximately 4% of naive CD8, 2% to 2.5% of memory CD4, and roughly 0.4% of memory CD8 clonotypes were shared. Incomplete sequencing was indicated by rarefaction of sorted-subset datasets, despite the large sequencing depth. Compared with non-shared clonotypes, the clonotypes found in all four sorted-subset donors had higher generation probabilities. Estimated clonotype richness was generally larger for naive than for memory subsets. The genetic and exposure-history diversity represented was limited by the small number of donors.

For the CD8 naive samples, CD45RO-negative cells were positively selected for CCR7, yielding a CD45RA+CCR7+ population from which TemRA cells were excluded. The donors were healthy, HIV-negative adults who had no recently reported acute infections or vaccinations. All donors were Caucasian adults living in Nashville, Tennessee, USA. Blood was obtained by leukapheresis, after which PBMCs were separated by Ficoll-Histopaque density gradient centrifugation and cryopreserved in liquid nitrogen vapor phase. Purity and quantity of every magnetically sorted T cell population were checked by analytical flow cytometry. Each sorted fraction had its genomic DNA isolated and then quantified by UV absorbance on a Nanodrop 2000c. The cysteine opens and the phenylalanine closes a CDR3 of 12 amino acids. Only the CDR3 portion is preserved as DNA: 36 bases, with reading frame beginning at the first base. V is clipped by 7 bases and J by 3 bases, and the sequence between their germline boundaries is 6 bases long. CDR1 and CDR2 are read off the germline V gene as MDHEN and SYDVKM.

This receptor was taken from a woman between 25 and 40 years old in good health. Sequencing input: naive CD8+ T cells sorted from blood. Per the publication, the cell subset or site label means: CD45RA+CCR7+. Rearrangement joined TRBV28 to TRBJ2-2; confidence is insufficient to name the D gene. The bases are TGTGCCAGCATGAAGGACACCGGGGAGCTGTTTTTT. Its protein is CASMKDTGELFF.